Each of the 10 T cell receptor beta chains below was sequenced from the same sample in a study of cytomegalovirus exposure and HLA in healthy donors. Libraries were prepared by immunoSEQ multiplex PCR; TCRdb keeps only in-frame clonotypes and omits some of them. This table holds about 160,000 clones, roughly 90% found once. Source material: PBMCs. These receptors all stem from a woman under 30 in good health and CMV-seropositive.

This chain joins TRBV30 and TRBJ2-1; D may be TRBD2 (6 bases). The CDR3 runs to 13 residues. Trimming took 4 bases from V and 6 from J, leaving 13 bases between them. In germline, CDR1 is GTSNPN, CDR2 SVGIG (reference sequence). The CDR3 here is CAWIGGSGNEQFF. CDR3 DNA sequence: TGTGCCTGGATTGGGGGGAGCGGCAATGAGCAGTTCTTC.

This sequence joins TRBV19 and TRBJ2-1; 7 bases agree with TRBD2. J lost 9 bases, V lost 3 bases, and 11 bases had no gene match. The CDR3 has 15 residues. Germline lookup yields CDR1 LNHDA and CDR2 SQIVND (reference sequence). CDR3 region: CASSISSAGRGEQFF. The CDR3 coding sequence is TGTGCCAGTAGTATTAGTTCAGCGGGAAGGGGTGAGCAGTTCTTC.

This clone has a handful of counts. This chain joins TRBV7-2 and TRBJ2-7, with 7 bases matching TRBD2. CDR1 SGHTA and CDR2 FQGNSA come from the germline V gene. J lost 2 bases, V lost 3 bases, and 7 bases had no gene match. The CDR3 has 15 residues. The CDR3 DNA follows: TGTGCCAGCAGCTTGGGAGGGGCTCTACCCTACGAGCAGTACTTC. Its protein is CASSLGGALPYEQYF.

The chain employs TRBV18 and TRBJ2-3; 8 nucleotides align to TRBD1. The CDR3 totals 14 residues. Germline loops: CDR1 KGHSH, CDR2 LQKENI. The V gene end was trimmed by 5 bases and the J gene end by 2 bases; junction bases not matched to a gene: 3. Written as DNA, the CDR3 is TGTGCCAGCTCATGGGGACAGGACACAGATACGCAGTATTTT. Its translation is CASSWGQDTDTQYF.

About this clone: Different DNA sequences within this sample yield the same CDR3. The V and J genes are TRBV30 and TRBJ2-2, with TRBD2 matching over 9 bases. The CDR3 has 16 amino acids. From germline, CDR1 is GTSNPN and CDR2 SVGIG (reference sequence). With V trimmed by 5 bases and J by 0 bases, 7 bases remained unmatched. The CDR3 DNA follows: TGTGCCTGGGACACTAGCGGGTCCGCGAACACCGGGGAGCTGTTTTTT. It is translated as CAWDTSGSANTGELFF.

The J gene is TRBJ2-3, the V gene TRBV7-2; a weak D match, TRBD1 (6 bases). The CDR3 is 12 residues long. Germline CDR1 reads SGHTA; CDR2 reads FQGNSA. V gave up 5 bases and J gave up 6 bases, with 9 bases separating them. In DNA, the CDR3 is TGTGCCAGCAGCCCAGGGGCGGATACGCAGTATTTT. The encoded protein is CASSPGADTQYF.

The genes are TRBV11-3 and TRBJ1-1; D remains ambiguous. Germline V lookup: CDR1 SGHNT, CDR2 YENEEA. Trimming pared 4 bases from V and 4 bases from J, leaving 10 bases between. The CDR3 sequence is 13 residues long. DNA of the CDR3: TGTGCCAGCAGCTCCCGGCGGAGCACTGAAGCTTTCTTT. It is translated as CASSSRRSTEAFF.

This clone was seen once. V gene TRBV30 combines with J gene TRBJ1-2, with a tentative D call TRBD1 (5 bases). V lost 0 bases, J lost 5 bases, and 10 bases lay in between. CDR3 size: 13 residues. The germline CDR1 and CDR2 sequences are GTSNPN and SVGIG (reference sequence). The CDR3 here is CAWSVQPGYGYTF. The CDR3 nucleotides are TGTGCCTGGAGTGTACAGCCAGGGTATGGCTACACCTTC. Together with reference TRBV30 and TRBJ1-2, the CDR3 gives the full variable domain: SQTIHQWPATLVQPVGSPLSLECTVEGTSNPNLYWYRQAAGRGLQLLFYSVGIGQISSEVPQNLSASRPQDRQFILSSKKLLLSDSGFYLCAWSVQPGYGYTFGSGTRLTVV.

This clone came up a few times. CDR3 in DNA: TGTGCCTGGGACAGGGGGCTGAGCAATCAGCCCCAGCATTTT. Translating it yields CAWDRGLSNQPQHF. The chain links TRBV30 to TRBJ1-5, with 10 bases aligning to TRBD1. This CDR3 contains 14 residues. Germline V gene lookup returns CDR1 GTSNPN and CDR2 SVGIG (reference sequence). V gave up 5 bases and J gave up 1 base; unmatched junction bases: 2.

The chain recombines TRBV5-1 with TRBJ2-1; 11 nucleotides match TRBD2. The CDR3 totals 16 residues. The germline gives CDR1 SGHRS, CDR2 YFSETQ. Unmatched junction bases numbered 10, after V lost 4 bases and J lost 7 bases. The CDR3 sequence is CASSPGGSGRANEQFF. CDR3 DNA: TGCGCCAGCAGCCCGGGGGGTAGCGGGAGGGCAAATGAGCAGTTCTTC.